A single sample is the source of the 5 T cell receptor beta chains below, sequenced in a study of spatial heterogeneity in lung cancer. Study-wide points: Tumor mutation counts were tracked by expanded intratumoral alpha and beta TCR counts.

The antigens of these receptors remain unknown. As to time point: sample taken at primary tumor resection. TCRdb re-called the 5' RACE reads through MiXCR, storing one row per CDR3 protein. The table shows 12,000 or so distinct CDR3 sequences, with under 6% occurring only once. This sample comprised lung tumor tissue, obtained at surgery. Source of these receptors: a male donor with early-stage non-small cell lung cancer.

Turning to this clonotype: Since it is a stray read in a library aimed at alpha chains, this beta chain has a size that is not meaningful. V usage is TRBV7-2 and J usage is TRBJ2-2, with D uncertain. Trimming pared 0 bases from V and 0 bases from J, leaving 8 bases between. This CDR3 comprises 16 residues. CDR1 and CDR2 from the germline V gene are SGHTA and FQGNSA. The CDR3 DNA reads as TGTGCCAGCAGCTTAGCGCACGTCTCGAACACCGGGGAGCTGTTTTTT. Protein sequence: CASSLAHVSNTGELFF.

Many counts were recorded for this clonotype. Being off target in a library aimed at alpha chains, this beta chain has a size of little meaning. The V and J genes are TRBV7-2 and TRBJ1-1, with a weak D call TRBD1 (5 bases). This CDR3 contains 15 residues. V dropped 1 base and J dropped 0 bases, with 9 bases sitting between them. Germline V CDR1 and CDR2: SGHTA, FQGNSA. The CDR3 DNA is TGTGCCAGCAGCTTAGGAGGGACGGTGAACACTGAAGCTTTCTTT. This encodes CASSLGGTVNTEAFF.

This clonotype has ten or more counts. This beta chain is an off-target read within a library intended for alpha chains, so its frequency means little. V gene TRBV5-6 combines with J gene TRBJ1-2; D unresolved. Trimming shortened V by 0 bases and J by 7 bases, and 7 bases separated the two germline ends. The CDR3 runs 12 residues. The germline V gene encodes CDR1 SGHDT and CDR2 YYEEEE. Here the CDR3 reads CASSLGPGGYTF. CDR3 nucleotides: TGTGCCAGCAGCTTGGGCCCCGGTGGCTACACCTTC.

This clonotype was seen at least ten times. This beta chain is an unintended read in a library built for alpha chains; its size means little. The V gene is TRBV5-6, the J gene TRBJ2-3, with D hard to call. CDR1 is SGHDT, CDR2 YYEEEE, per germline. Trimming took off 4 bases at V and 5 bases at J, with 11 bases between the two ends. The CDR3 contains 13 residues. The CDR3 protein is CASSPGPEDTQYF. The DNA for the CDR3 is TGTGCCAGCAGCCCCGGGCCCGAAGATACGCAGTATTTT. Full variable domain (missing parts from reference TRBV5-6 and TRBJ2-3): DAGVTQSPTHLIKTRGQQVTLRCSPKSGHDTVSWYQQALGQGPQFIFQYYEEEERQRGNFPDRFSGHQFPNYSSELNVNALLLGDSALYLCASSPGPEDTQYFGPGTRLTVL.

The table lists this clonotype with many counts. This beta chain was picked up by a library intended for alpha chains and is off target, so its count carries little meaning. This rearrangement joins TRBV6-2 or TRBV6-3 to TRBJ1-5; D remains unclear. V shed 6 bases and J shed 3 bases, with 12 bases lying between them. From germline, CDR1 is MNHEY and CDR2 SVGEGT. The CDR3 consists of 14 residues. The CDR3 region is CASSRNLDNQPQHF. In nucleotides, the CDR3 is TGTGCCAGCAGCCGAAACCTAGACAATCAGCCCCAGCATTTT.